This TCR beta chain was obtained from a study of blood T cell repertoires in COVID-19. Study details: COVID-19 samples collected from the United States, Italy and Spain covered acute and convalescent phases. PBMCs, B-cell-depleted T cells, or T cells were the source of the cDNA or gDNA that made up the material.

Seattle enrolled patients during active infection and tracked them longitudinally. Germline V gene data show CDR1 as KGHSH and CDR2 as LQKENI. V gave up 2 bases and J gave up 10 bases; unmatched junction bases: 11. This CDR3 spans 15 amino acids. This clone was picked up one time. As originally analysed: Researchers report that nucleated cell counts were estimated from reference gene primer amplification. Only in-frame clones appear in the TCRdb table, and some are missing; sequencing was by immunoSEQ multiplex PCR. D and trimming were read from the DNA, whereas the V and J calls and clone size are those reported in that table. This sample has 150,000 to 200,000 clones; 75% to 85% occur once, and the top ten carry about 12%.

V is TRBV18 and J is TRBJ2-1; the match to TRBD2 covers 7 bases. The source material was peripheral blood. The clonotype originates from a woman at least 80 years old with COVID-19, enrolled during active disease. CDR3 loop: CASSPIRGGGREQFF. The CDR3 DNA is TGTGCCAGCTCACCAATTCGCGGGGGTGGAAGAGAGCAGTTCTTC.